Following are 5 T cell receptor beta chains from one sample sequenced in a study of CD8+CD57+ T cells in acquired aplastic anemia. The study profiled TCR beta VDJ and CDR3 using genomic DNA as template. TCRdb processed the reads anew with MiXCR; each CDR3 protein has one entry. The profile shows about 150,000 distinct CDR3 sequences, about 48% of them singletons. Selection for sequencing was limited to patients who had shown CD8+CD57+ cell expansion by flow cytometry. Sequenced material: sorted CD4+, CD8+, or CD8+CD57+ T cells (not recorded which) from PBMCs. Receptors were obtained from a human donor with aplastic anemia.

This clonotype was counted ten times or more. The V gene is TRBV7-6, the J gene TRBJ1-5; the D is unclear. CDR3 length: 17 amino acids. V dropped 5 bases and J dropped 4 bases, with 21 bases sitting between them. Per the germline V gene, CDR1 is SGHVS and CDR2 is FNYEAQ. CDR3 region: CASSPTKMGVGNQPQHF. Written as DNA, the CDR3 is TGTGCCAGCAGCCCTACAAAAATGGGCGTGGGGAATCAGCCCCAGCATTTT. Full variable domain (remainder filled in from reference TRBV7-6 and TRBJ1-5): GAGVSQSPRYKVTKRGQDVALRCDPISGHVSLYWYRQALGQGPEFLTYFNYEAQQDKSGLPNDRFSAERPEGSISTLTIQRTEQRDSAMYRCASSPTKMGVGNQPQHFGDGTRLSIL.

This clonotype was found once. The V call is TRBV7-9, the J call TRBJ1-1, with TRBD1 matching over 7 bases. The CDR3 totals 13 residues. The trim removed 5 bases at V and 4 bases at J, leaving 4 bases unmatched. Germline V gene lookup returns CDR1 SEHNR and CDR2 FQNEAQ (reference sequence). CDR3 bases: TGTGCCAGCAGCGTACAGGGGACCACTGAAGCTTTCTTT. Amino acid sequence: CASSVQGTTEAFF.

The chain combines TRBV20-1 with TRBJ2-3, with 9 bases fitting TRBD2. There are 13 residues in the CDR3. Germline trimming cut 3 bases from V and 3 bases from J; bases unmatched to any gene: 1. CDR1 DFQATT and CDR2 SNEGSKA come from the germline V gene (reference sequence). The CDR3 DNA follows: TGCAGTGCTAGGACTAGCGGAACAGATACGCAGTATTTT. It is translated as CSARTSGTDTQYF.

The chain employs TRBV20-1 and TRBJ2-1; D gene unclear. Between the trimmed V and J ends, which lost 4 bases and 7 bases, there was a span of 11 bases. Germline V gene lookup returns CDR1 DFQATT and CDR2 SNEGSKA (reference sequence). The length of the CDR3 is 12 residues. CDR3 nucleotide sequence: TGCAGTGCTACCCCCGGTCCTAATGAGCAGTTCTTC. Its protein is CSATPGPNEQFF.

Note on this clonotype: Possible read error: a much larger clone is one base away. The conserved final phenylalanine or tryptophan is absent from the CDR3, which likely points to a read error. The CDR3 DNA reads as TGTGCCAGCAGCTTAGCCCCCTCGGAGCAGTTCCTC. Translated, it gives CASSLAPSEQFL. The rearrangement uses TRBV11-1 and TRBJ2-1, with unresolved D. The V gene lost 0 bases and the J gene lost 10 bases, with 7 bases spanning the gap. The CDR3 is 12 residues long. The V gene's germline CDR1 is SGHAT and CDR2 FQDESV (reference sequence).